This T cell receptor (beta chain) was captured by sequencing in a study of cytomegalovirus exposure and HLA in healthy donors. Study-level points and caveats: It is likely that the observed cluster of highly shared sequence variants was a sequencing artifact. In an earlier analysis, in some 500 donors, most V segments appeared productive either ~87% or ~30% of the time. There were fewer than 200 TCR beta chains listed as cytomegalovirus-associated.

This CDR3 region has 12 residues. Trimming shortened V by 0 bases and J by 5 bases, and 4 bases separated the two germline ends. Germline values: CDR1 SGDLS, CDR2 YYNGEE. The PCR had 60 Vbeta and 13 Jbeta primers. The repertoire was sequenced with immunoSEQ multiplex PCR; TCRdb's copy has only in-frame clones and lacks some. This table has a few hundred thousand clones, roughly four fifths appearing once. This clone was detected a few times. Its antigen is still unknown. Other DNA variants within this sample encode the same CDR3. Likely unrecorded immune exposures existed in these nominally healthy donors.

V is TRBV9 and J is TRBJ2-3; D remains unclear. Material for sequencing was PBMCs. The receptor was isolated from a woman between 35 and 50 years old in good health and CMV-seropositive. This CDR3 is CASSVVRDTQYF. CDR3 DNA: TGTGCCAGCAGCGTAGTTCGAGATACGCAGTATTTT.